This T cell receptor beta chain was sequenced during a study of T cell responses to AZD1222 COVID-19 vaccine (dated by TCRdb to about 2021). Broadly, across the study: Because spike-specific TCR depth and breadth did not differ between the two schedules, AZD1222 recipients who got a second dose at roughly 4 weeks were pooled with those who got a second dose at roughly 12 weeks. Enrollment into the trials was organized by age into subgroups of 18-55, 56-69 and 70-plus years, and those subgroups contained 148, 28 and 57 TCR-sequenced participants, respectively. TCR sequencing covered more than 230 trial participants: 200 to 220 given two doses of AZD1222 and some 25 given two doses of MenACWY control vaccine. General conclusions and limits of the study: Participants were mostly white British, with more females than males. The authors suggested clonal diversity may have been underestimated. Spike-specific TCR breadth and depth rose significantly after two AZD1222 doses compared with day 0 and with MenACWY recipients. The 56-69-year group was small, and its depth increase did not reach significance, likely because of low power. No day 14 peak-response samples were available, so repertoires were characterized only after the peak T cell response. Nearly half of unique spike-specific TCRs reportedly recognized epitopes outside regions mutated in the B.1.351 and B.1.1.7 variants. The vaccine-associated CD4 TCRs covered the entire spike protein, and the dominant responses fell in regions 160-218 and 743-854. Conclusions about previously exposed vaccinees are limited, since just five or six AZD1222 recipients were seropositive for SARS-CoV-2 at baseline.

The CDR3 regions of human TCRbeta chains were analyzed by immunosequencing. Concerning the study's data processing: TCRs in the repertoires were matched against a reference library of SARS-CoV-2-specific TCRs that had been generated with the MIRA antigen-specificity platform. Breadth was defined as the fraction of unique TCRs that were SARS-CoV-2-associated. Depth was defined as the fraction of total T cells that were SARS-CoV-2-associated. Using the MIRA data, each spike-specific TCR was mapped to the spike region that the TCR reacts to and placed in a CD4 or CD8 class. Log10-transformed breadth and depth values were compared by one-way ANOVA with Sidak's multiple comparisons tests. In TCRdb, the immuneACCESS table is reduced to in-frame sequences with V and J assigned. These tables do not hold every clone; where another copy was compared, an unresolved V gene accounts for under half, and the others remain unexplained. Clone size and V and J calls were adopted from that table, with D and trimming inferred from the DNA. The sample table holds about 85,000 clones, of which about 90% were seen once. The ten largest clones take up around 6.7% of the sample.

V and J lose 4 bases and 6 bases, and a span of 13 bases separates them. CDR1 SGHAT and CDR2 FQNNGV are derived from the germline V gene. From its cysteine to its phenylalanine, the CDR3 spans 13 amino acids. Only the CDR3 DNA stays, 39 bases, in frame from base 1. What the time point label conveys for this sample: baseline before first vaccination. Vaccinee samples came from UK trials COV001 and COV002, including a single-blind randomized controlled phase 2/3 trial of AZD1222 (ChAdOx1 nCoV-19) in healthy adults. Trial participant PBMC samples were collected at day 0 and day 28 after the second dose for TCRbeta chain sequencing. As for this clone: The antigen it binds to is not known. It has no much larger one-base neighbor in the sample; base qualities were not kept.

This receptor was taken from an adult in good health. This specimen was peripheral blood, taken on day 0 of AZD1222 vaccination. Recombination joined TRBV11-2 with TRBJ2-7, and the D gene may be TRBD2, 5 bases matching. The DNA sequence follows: TGTGCCAGCAGCTCGGACGGGATCTCCGAGCAGTACTTC. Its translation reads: CASSSDGISEQYF. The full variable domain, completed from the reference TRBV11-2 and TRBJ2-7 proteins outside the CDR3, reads EAGVAQSPRYKIIEKRQSVAFWCNPISGHATLYWYQQILGQGPKLLIQFQNNGVVDDSQLPKDRFSAERLKGVDSTLKIQPAKLEDSAVYLCASSSDGISEQYFGPGTRLTVT.